These 25 T cell receptor beta chains originate from one sample sequenced in a study of T cells after yellow fever vaccination. One entry per CDR3 protein results from TCRdb running MiXCR on the 5' RACE reads. The table lists a few hundred thousand distinct CDR3 sequences, approximately 4% of them singletons, with 20% to 25% in the top ten. Specimen: PBMCs, collected 5 days after the yellow fever booster vaccination. The source of these receptors is a young man who received the YFV17D yellow fever vaccine.

This clonotype was seen a few times. The genes are TRBV5-1 and TRBJ2-1, with D perhaps matching TRBD2 (5 bases). Trimming cost V 1 base and J 8 bases, with 10 bases left between them. The CDR3 runs to 13 residues. Germline loops: CDR1 SGHRS, CDR2 YFSETQ. CDR3 sequence: CASSLSGEHEQFF. DNA for the CDR3: TGCGCCAGCAGCTTGTCCGGGGAGCATGAGCAGTTCTTC. Variable domain in full (rest from reference TRBV5-1 and TRBJ2-1): KAGVTQTPRYLIKTRGQQVTLSCSPISGHRSVSWYQQTPGQGLQFLFEYFSETQRNKGNFPGRFSGRQFSNSRSEMNVSTLELGDSALYLCASSLSGEHEQFFGPGTRLTVL.

In this sample, this clonotype turned up many times. The V and J genes are TRBV6-2 or TRBV6-3 and TRBJ2-5, with 8 positions matching TRBD2. The V gene's germline CDR1 is MNHEY and CDR2 SVGEGT. This CDR3 region has 17 residues. V lost 2 bases and J lost 5; bases outside the gene matches: 13. In nucleotides, the CDR3 is TGTGCCAGCAGTTACCGACCTTGGACTAGCCTCGGGGAGACCCAGTACTTC. Its translation is CASSYRPWTSLGETQYF.

This clonotype was counted between two and nine times. V and J are TRBV7-2 and TRBJ1-2; D is unresolved. The CDR3 is 14 amino acids. Germline values: CDR1 SGHTA, CDR2 FQGNSA. Between the trimmed V and J ends, which lost 1 base and 8 bases, there was a span of 14 bases. CDR3 amino acids: CASSLVARARGYTF. The DNA of the CDR3 is TGTGCCAGCAGCTTAGTAGCACGGGCTCGAGGCTACACCTTC.

This clonotype has at least ten counts. The chain has TRBV7-9 and TRBJ2-7; 8 nucleotides agree with TRBD1. J gave up 3 bases and V 5 bases, and 9 bases lay outside the gene matches. The CDR3 is 15 amino acids. Germline CDR1 reads SEHNR; CDR2 reads FQNEAQ (reference sequence). CDR3 sequence (DNA): TGTGCCAGCAGCGTATGGACAGGGAGAGTCTACGAGCAGTACTTC. Protein: CASSVWTGRVYEQYF.

The gene calls are TRBV12-3 or TRBV12-4 and TRBJ2-3; no definite D call. The ends were cut back, 6 bases at V and 0 bases at J, with 16 bases in the middle. This CDR3 contains 16 residues. The CDR3 loop is CASRLLGQASTDTQYF. In nucleotides, the CDR3 is TGTGCCAGCAGGCTTCTTGGTCAGGCTAGCACAGATACGCAGTATTTT.

This clonotype has more than one count but fewer than ten. The chain employs TRBV19 and TRBJ1-4; D gene unclear. The germline V and J ends were trimmed by 5 bases and 7 bases, with 17 bases remaining between them. This CDR3 has 15 amino acids. CDR1 and CDR2 (germline): LNHDA, SQIVND (reference sequence). This CDR3 is CASSVGPTRSEKLFF. The CDR3 DNA sequence: TGTGCCAGTAGTGTCGGGCCAACCAGGAGTGAAAAACTGTTTTTT. The complete variable domain, with remaining parts taken from reference TRBV19 and TRBJ1-4, reads DGGITQSPKYLFRKEGQNVTLSCEQNLNHDAMYWYRQDPGQGLRLIYYSQIVNDFQKGDIAEGYSVSREKKESFPLTVTSAQKNPTAFYLCASSVGPTRSEKLFFGSGTQLSVL.

The chain combines TRBV20-1 with TRBJ2-7, with 10 positions matching TRBD2. CDR1 and CDR2 (germline): DFQATT, SNEGSKA (reference sequence). Germline trimming cut 3 bases from V and 1 base from J; bases unmatched to any gene: 24. The CDR3 spans 21 residues. The CDR3 sequence is CSARERFHSGGPIEGSYEQYF. CDR3 coding DNA: TGCAGTGCTAGGGAGCGTTTTCATAGCGGGGGGCCGATCGAAGGGTCCTACGAGCAGTACTTC.

This clonotype was found a few times. The V gene is TRBV6-2 or TRBV6-3, the J gene TRBJ1-1; D possibly corresponds to TRBD1 (5 bases). The germline gives CDR1 MNHEY, CDR2 SVGEGT. CDR3 size: 14 residues. V was shortened by 10 bases and J by 4 bases, with 19 bases between the two germline ends. CDR3 nucleotide sequence: TGTGCCACCTCAGGCAGGGTTATTGGCACTGAAGCTTTCTTT. The encoded protein is CATSGRVIGTEAFF.

At least ten counts were recorded for this clonotype. The V gene is TRBV18, the J gene TRBJ1-1; 8 bases align to TRBD1. The V and J ends lost 4 bases and 0 bases, in that order; junction bases with no gene match: 7. Germline V gives CDR1 KGHSH, CDR2 LQKENI. The CDR3 is made up of 16 amino acids. The CDR3 here is CASSLATGAMNTEAFF. For the CDR3, the DNA is TGTGCCAGCTCACTTGCGACAGGGGCCATGAACACTGAAGCTTTCTTT.

V and J are TRBV4-1 and TRBJ2-1, with D possibly being TRBD2 (7 bases). The germline CDR1 and CDR2 sequences are MGHRA and YSYEKL. The CDR3 sequence is 16 residues long. Trimming stripped 2 bases from V and 1 base from J, with 12 bases between. The CDR3 coding sequence is TGCGCCAGCAGCCAAAGGGGGGGAGTATCCTACAATGAGCAGTTCTTC. It translates to CASSQRGGVSYNEQFF.

This clonotype turned up a few times. The chain uses TRBV20-1 and TRBJ2-5; D is uncertain. The germline V gene encodes CDR1 DFQATT and CDR2 SNEGSKA (reference sequence). The germline V and J ends were trimmed by 6 bases and 5 bases, with 25 bases remaining between them. The CDR3 consists of 16 residues. The CDR3, as DNA: TGCAGTGCCCTCCTACCTCGCGGCGACCCCTTGGAGACCCAGTACTTC. This gives the protein CSALLPRGDPLETQYF.

This chain joins TRBV5-1 and TRBJ1-3; 10 nucleotides align to TRBD1. CDR1 and CDR2 from the germline V gene are SGHRS and YFSETQ. With 2 bases clipped from V and 3 bases from J, the junction kept 2 bases outside the gene matches. The CDR3 totals 15 residues. The chain's CDR3 is CASSFDRGLGNTIYF. Written as DNA, the CDR3 is TGCGCCAGCAGCTTCGACAGGGGGCTTGGAAACACCATATATTTT.

This clonotype came up a few times. The chain is built from TRBV14 and TRBJ2-5; weak D call: TRBD2 (5 bases). The CDR3 has 18 amino acids. Trimming pared 3 bases from V and 4 bases from J, leaving 24 bases between. Germline CDR1 and CDR2: SGHDN and FVKESK. The CDR3 loop is CASSQGFKLVRVLETQYF. For the CDR3, the DNA is TGTGCCAGCAGCCAGGGGTTTAAGCTGGTGCGGGTTTTAGAGACCCAGTACTTC.

The chain joins TRBV5-4 to TRBJ1-2; D possibly corresponds to TRBD1 (5 bases). This CDR3 spans 12 amino acids. Trimming took 4 bases from V and 6 from J, leaving 10 bases between them. Per the germline V gene, CDR1 is SGHNT and CDR2 is YYREEE (reference sequence). CDR3 region: CASSPGTHGYTF. CDR3 nucleotide sequence: TGTGCCAGCAGCCCGGGGACCCATGGCTACACCTTC.

The chain is built from TRBV9 and TRBJ1-5; D unclear. V lost 2 bases to trimming and J lost 4 bases, with 10 bases between them. Germline CDR1 is SGDLS and CDR2 is YYNGEE. The CDR3 sequence is 14 residues long. The DNA of the CDR3 is TGTGCCAGCAGCGTGAGTCCGGGAAATCAGCCCCAGCATTTT. This gives the protein CASSVSPGNQPQHF.

This clonotype was picked up many times. V and J are TRBV11-2 and TRBJ2-1; 8 bases map to TRBD2. The CDR3 is made up of 17 amino acids. Losses at the gene ends were 4 bases for V and 5 bases for J; bases not matched to a gene: 13. CDR1 is SGHAT and CDR2 is FQNNGV in the germline V gene. The CDR3 here is CASSSPLSGGFDNEQFF. In DNA, the CDR3 is TGTGCCAGCAGCTCCCCTCTGAGCGGGGGATTCGACAATGAGCAGTTCTTC.

Only a few counts were recorded for this clonotype. The V and J genes are TRBV25-1 and TRBJ1-1; 7 nucleotides agree with TRBD1. Germline V gives CDR1 MGHDK, CDR2 SYGVNS. V was clipped by 8 bases and J by 1 base; unmatched bases: 4. The length of the CDR3 is 13 residues. Here the CDR3 reads CASGDSWNTEAFF. The CDR3 DNA follows: TGTGCCAGCGGGGACAGTTGGAACACTGAAGCTTTCTTT.

The table lists this clonotype with many counts. The gene calls are TRBV4-3 and TRBJ2-1, with D perhaps TRBD2 (7 bases). Germline CDR1 is LGHNA and CDR2 is YSLEER. The CDR3 is 16 residues long. With 0 bases removed from V and 7 bases from J, the gap between germline ends came to 16 bases. CDR3 region: CASSQDWGGARNEQFF. In nucleotides, the CDR3 is TGCGCCAGCAGCCAAGATTGGGGGGGGGCTAGGAATGAGCAGTTCTTC.

This clonotype was counted a few times. The chain couples TRBV5-6 to TRBJ1-6, with D possibly TRBD1 on 5 matching bases. The CDR3 is made up of 15 amino acids. Germline lookup yields CDR1 SGHDT and CDR2 YYEEEE. The ends were cut back, 4 bases at V and 3 bases at J, with 11 bases in the middle. Here the CDR3 reads CASSVHGGYNSPLHF. The CDR3 nucleotides are TGTGCCAGCAGCGTCCATGGGGGCTATAATTCACCCCTCCACTTT.

This chain uses TRBV7-3 with TRBJ2-2; D is perhaps TRBD1 (5 bases). The CDR3 sequence is 14 residues long. Per the germline V gene, CDR1 is SGHTA and CDR2 is FQGTGA. V was cut by 6 bases and J by 2 bases, with 10 bases left in between. This CDR3 reads CASSRDSNTGELFF. The CDR3 nucleotides read TGTGCCAGCAGTAGAGACAGTAACACCGGGGAGCTGTTTTTT. Full variable domain (missing parts from reference TRBV7-3 and TRBJ2-2): GAGVSQTPSNKVTEKGKYVELRCDPISGHTALYWYRQSLGQGPEFLIYFQGTGAADDSGLPNDRFFAVRPEGSVSTLKIQRTERGDSAVYLCASSRDSNTGELFFGEGSRLTVL.

This chain uses TRBV4-1 with TRBJ2-2, with D possibly being TRBD2 (7 bases). The germline V gene has CDR1 MGHRA and CDR2 YSYEKL. The V end lost 1 base, the J end lost 4 bases, and 13 bases lay between the germline ends. CDR3 length: 16 residues. CDR3 bases: TGCGCCAGCAGCCAAGTCCAGGGGAGGGGCACCGGGGAGCTGTTTTTT. The encoded protein is CASSQVQGRGTGELFF.

At least ten counts were recorded for this clonotype. The chain has TRBV7-2 and TRBJ2-2, with a tentative D call TRBD1 (5 bases). CDR1 and CDR2 from the germline V gene are SGHTA and FQGNSA. The CDR3 covers 16 residues. Trimming pared 1 base from V and 2 bases from J, leaving 11 bases between. The CDR3 region is CASSLVLGANTGELFF. DNA of the CDR3: TGTGCCAGCAGCTTAGTGTTAGGGGCCAACACCGGGGAGCTGTTTTTT. Full variable domain (rest looked up from reference TRBV7-2 and TRBJ2-2): GAGVSQSPSNKVTEKGKDVELRCDPISGHTALYWYRQSLGQGLEFLIYFQGNSAPDKSGLPSDRFSAERTGGSVSTLTIQRTQQEDSAVYLCASSLVLGANTGELFFGEGSRLTVL.

This clonotype appeared a few times. This rearrangement joins TRBV7-2 to TRBJ2-7, with unresolved D. Germline V gene sequence: CDR1 SGHTA, CDR2 FQGNSA. The length of the CDR3 is 14 residues. V lost 3 bases, J lost 4 bases, and 13 bases lay in between. The CDR3 spells CASSLGTSRYEQYF. In DNA, the CDR3 is TGTGCCAGCAGCTTGGGTACTTCCCGGTACGAGCAGTACTTC.

The sample holds one count of this clonotype. Given the absence of the conserved phenylalanine or tryptophan at the CDR3 end, a read error is likely. No DNA is shown, since the ends of the CDR3 on it are uncertain; the CDR3 is the one TCRdb lists. The J gene is TRBJ1-1, the V gene TRBV5-1; the listed D gene, TRBD1, was not tested against the DNA. The CDR3 is 13 residues long, counting both termini. Germline CDR1 is SGHRS and CDR2 is YFSETQ. Here the CDR3 reads CASSQDRGGELSY.

In its sample, this clonotype was seen a few times. This chain links TRBV6-7 with TRBJ2-3; TRBD1 is a possible D gene (5 bases). TRBV6-7 is filed as an ORF, its function uncertain. This CDR3 has 18 residues. Trimming shortened V by 9 bases and J by 2 bases, and 27 bases separated the two germline ends. CDR3 in amino acids: CASFATGHLGGNTDTQYF. The CDR3 nucleotides are TGTGCCAGTTTCGCAACCGGACATTTAGGCGGCAACACAGATACGCAGTATTTT.